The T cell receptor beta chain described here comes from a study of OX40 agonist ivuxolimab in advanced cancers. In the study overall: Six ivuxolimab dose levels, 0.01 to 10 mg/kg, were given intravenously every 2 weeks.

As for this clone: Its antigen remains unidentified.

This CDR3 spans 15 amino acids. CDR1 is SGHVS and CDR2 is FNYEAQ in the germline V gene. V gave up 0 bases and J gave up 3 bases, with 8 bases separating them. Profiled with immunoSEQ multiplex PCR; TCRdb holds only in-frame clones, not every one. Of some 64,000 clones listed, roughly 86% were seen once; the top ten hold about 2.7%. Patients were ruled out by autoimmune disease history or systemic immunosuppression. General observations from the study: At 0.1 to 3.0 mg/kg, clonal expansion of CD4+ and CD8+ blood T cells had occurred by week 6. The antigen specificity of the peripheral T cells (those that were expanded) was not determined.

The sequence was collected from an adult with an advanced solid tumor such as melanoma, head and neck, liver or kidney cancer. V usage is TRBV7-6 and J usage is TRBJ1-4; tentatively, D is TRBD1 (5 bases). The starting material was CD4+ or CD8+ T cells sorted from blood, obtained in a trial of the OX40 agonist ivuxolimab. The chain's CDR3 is CASSLAAGPNEKLFF. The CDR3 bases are TGTGCCAGCAGCTTAGCTGCGGGACCTAATGAAAAACTGTTTTTT.